This is a list of T cell receptor beta chains from one sample in a study of blood T cell repertoires in COVID-19. Assay used: immunoSEQ multiplex PCR; TCRdb lists only in-frame clones, some missing. Here the sample spans 200,000 to 250,000 clones, roughly 86% being singletons. Sequenced sample: PBMCs or T cells enriched from blood (not recorded which). These receptors were collected from a woman aged 45-65 years who had recovered from COVID-19. The CDR3 runs from the conserved cysteine through the conserved F or W. D genes are given only for firm matches. Rows may omit the clone size; those that give it use once, few, many or a size class.

cdr3_aa	cdr3_nt	clone_size	v_call	j_call	d_call
CASSPQLGGQLTEAFF	TGTGCCAGCTCACCGCAATTGGGAGGGCAGCTCACTGAAGCTTTCTTT	once	TRBV18	TRBJ1-1	NA
CASSLGTASGYTF	TGTGCCAGCAGCCTCGGGACAGCTAGCGGCTACACCTTC	NA	TRBV25-1	TRBJ1-2	TRBD1
CASSLGPGRKDYGYTF	TGTGCCAGCAGCTTGGGTCCGGGTAGGAAGGACTATGGCTACACCTTC	few	TRBV7-9	TRBJ1-2	NA
CASSVGAGALTDTQYF	TGTGCCAGCAGCGTAGGAGCGGGGGCCCTCACAGATACGCAGTATTTT	NA	TRBV9	TRBJ2-3	TRBD2
CASSVASGQPQHF	TGTGCCAGCAGCGTAGCTAGCGGTCAGCCCCAGCATTTT	NA	TRBV9	TRBJ1-5	NA
CASSPDSGNTEAFF	TGTGCCAGCAGCCCGGACAGTGGGAACACTGAAGCTTTCTTT	few	TRBV5-4	TRBJ1-1	NA
CASSLGPSYEQYF	TGTGCCAGCAGTTTGGGGCCCTCCTACGAGCAGTACTTC	NA	TRBV27	TRBJ2-7	NA
CASSFNRQNKRTQYF	TGTGCCAGCAGTTTCAATAGACAGAACAAGAGAACCCAGTACTTC	NA	TRBV27	TRBJ2-5	NA
CASSPEYFGGEQYF	TGTGCCAGCTCACCCGAATATTTCGGGGGCGAGCAGTACTTC	few	TRBV18	TRBJ2-7	NA
CAWANRVHEKLFF	TGTGCCTGGGCCAACAGGGTACATGAAAAACTGTTTTTT	NA	TRBV30	TRBJ1-4	NA
CASSQGDRGSGELFF	TGTGCCAGCAGCCAAGGGGACAGGGGGTCCGGGGAGCTGTTTTTT	NA	TRBV3-1/TRBV3-2	TRBJ2-2	TRBD1
CSATPLRGETQYF	TGCAGCGCCACCCCCTTGCGGGGAGAGACCCAGTACTTC	NA	TRBV29-1	TRBJ2-5	NA
CASSPYGRGRGNTEAFF	TGTGCCAGCTCACCGTACGGTCGAGGGCGAGGGAACACTGAAGCTTTCTTT	NA	TRBV18	TRBJ1-1	NA
CASSYRQGSLNYGYTF	TGTGCCAGCAGTTACCGCCAGGGGAGTCTTAACTATGGCTACACCTTC	NA	TRBV6-6	TRBJ1-2	NA
CASGFETGNTEAFF	TGCGCCAGCGGGTTTGAGACTGGTAACACTGAAGCTTTCTTT	NA	TRBV5-1	TRBJ1-1	NA
CASSIDRRTNEKLFF	TGTGCCAGCAGCATTGACAGAAGGACTAATGAAAAACTGTTTTTT	few	TRBV7-9	TRBJ1-4	NA
CASSTTPGHSYGYTF	TGCGCCAGCAGCACAACCCCGGGACACTCCTATGGCTACACCTTC	few	TRBV5-1	TRBJ1-2	NA
CASSLLFSYNEQFF	TGTGCCAGCAGCCTTCTCTTCTCCTACAATGAGCAGTTCTTC	NA	TRBV5-5	TRBJ2-1	NA
CATSSFGSQYF	TGTGCCACATCAAGTTTTGGCTCTCAATACTTC	NA	TRBV27	TRBJ2-7	NA
CASSPLAGVTDTQYF	TGTGCCAGCAGCCCTCTAGCGGGAGTCACAGATACGCAGTATTTT	NA	TRBV5-4	TRBJ2-3	TRBD2
CAWGTGAGYTF	TGTGCCTGGGGGACAGGGGCTGGCTACACCTTC	NA	TRBV30	TRBJ1-2	TRBD1
CASMGTGGTDTQYF	TGTGCCAGCATGGGGACAGGGGGTACAGATACGCAGTATTTT	NA	TRBV5-6	TRBJ2-3	TRBD1
CASSLVNQGGTEAFF	TGTGCCAGCAGCTTAGTCAATCAGGGGGGCACTGAAGCTTTCTTT	once	TRBV7-2	TRBJ1-1	TRBD1
CASSPRSGHNYEQYF	TGTGCCAGCTCACCACGATCGGGACATAACTACGAGCAGTACTTC	NA	TRBV18	TRBJ2-7	NA
CASRTTGDYYGYTF	TGTGCCAGCAGGACGACAGGGGACTACTATGGCTACACCTTC	NA	TRBV27	TRBJ1-2	TRBD1
CASNPGQGAEAFF	TGTGCCAGCAACCCCGGACAGGGCGCTGAAGCTTTCTTT	NA	TRBV6-5	TRBJ1-1	TRBD1
CASSLAKGGGNEQFF	TGTGCCAGCAGCTTAGCGAAGGGCGGGGGCAATGAGCAGTTCTTC	NA	TRBV7-9	TRBJ2-1	TRBD2
CASSYLAGGPLDTQYF	TGTGCCAGCAGTTATCTAGCGGGGGGGCCTTTGGATACGCAGTATTTT	once	TRBV6-2/TRBV6-3	TRBJ2-3	TRBD2
CASNPRGLASHEQYF	TGTGCCAGCAACCCCAGAGGACTAGCCTCCCACGAGCAGTACTTC	NA	TRBV28	TRBJ2-7	TRBD2
CASSETFNYGYTF	TGTGCCAGCAGCGAAACTTTTAACTATGGCTACACCTTC	NA	TRBV7-9	TRBJ1-2	NA
CASSLEVVMNTEAFF	TGTGCCAGCAGCTTAGAAGTAGTGATGAACACTGAAGCTTTCTTT	few	TRBV7-8	TRBJ1-1	NA
CASSNLPQGDTEAFF	TGCGCCAGCAGCAATCTCCCCCAGGGTGACACTGAAGCTTTCTTT	NA	TRBV5-1	TRBJ1-1	NA
CAWSEAGGSYEQYF	TGTGCCTGGAGTGAGGCAGGGGGCTCCTACGAGCAGTACTTC	NA	TRBV30	TRBJ2-7	TRBD1
CASSQTSGSAYGELFF	TGCGCCAGCAGCCAGACTAGCGGGAGCGCTTACGGGGAGCTGTTTTTT	NA	TRBV5-1	TRBJ2-2	TRBD2
CASSQVGGGPYNEQFF	TGCGCCAGCAGCCAAGTAGGGGGGGGACCCTACAATGAGCAGTTCTTC	NA	TRBV4-1	TRBJ2-1	NA
CASITTWGGWPGTEAFF	TGTGCCAGCATCACGACGTGGGGAGGATGGCCCGGCACTGAAGCTTTCTTT	NA	TRBV27	TRBJ1-1	NA
CASSPPTVQPQHF	TGTGCCAGCAGCCCCCCAACGGTTCAGCCCCAGCATTTT	NA	TRBV7-2	TRBJ1-5	NA
CASSEAGGEAYEQYF	TGTGCCAGCAGTGAAGCAGGGGGAGAAGCCTACGAGCAGTACTTC	NA	TRBV6-1	TRBJ2-7	NA
CAWRGQGWTEAFF	TGTGCCTGGAGGGGACAGGGCTGGACTGAAGCTTTCTTT	few	TRBV30	TRBJ1-1	TRBD1
CASSVSLENEQFF	TGTGCCAGCAGTGTGAGCCTAGAGAATGAGCAGTTCTTC	NA	TRBV9	TRBJ2-1	NA
CASSYRPTVLGNTIYF	TGTGCCAGCAGTTACCGACCGACAGTACTTGGAAACACCATATATTTT	few	TRBV6-5	TRBJ1-3	NA
CATSDSAGDQDTGELFF	TGTGCCACCAGTGATTCAGCGGGAGACCAGGACACCGGGGAGCTGTTTTTT	NA	TRBV24-1	TRBJ2-2	TRBD2